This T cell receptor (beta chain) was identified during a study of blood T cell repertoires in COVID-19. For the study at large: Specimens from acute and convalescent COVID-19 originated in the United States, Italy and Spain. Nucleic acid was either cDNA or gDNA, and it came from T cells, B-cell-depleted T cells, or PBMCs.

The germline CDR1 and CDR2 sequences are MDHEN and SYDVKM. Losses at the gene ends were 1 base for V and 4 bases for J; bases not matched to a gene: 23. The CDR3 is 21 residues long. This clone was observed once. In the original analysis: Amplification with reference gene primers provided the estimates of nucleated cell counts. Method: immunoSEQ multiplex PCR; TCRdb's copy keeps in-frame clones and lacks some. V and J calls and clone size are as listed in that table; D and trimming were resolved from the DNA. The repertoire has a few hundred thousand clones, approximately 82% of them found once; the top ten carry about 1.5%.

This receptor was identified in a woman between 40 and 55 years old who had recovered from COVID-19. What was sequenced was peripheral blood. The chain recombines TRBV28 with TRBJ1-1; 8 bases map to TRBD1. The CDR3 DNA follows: TGTGCCAGCAGTTTATCGGTCACATCACGGACAGGGACGTGGATTGCCACTGAAGCTTTCTTT. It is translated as CASSLSVTSRTGTWIATEAFF.